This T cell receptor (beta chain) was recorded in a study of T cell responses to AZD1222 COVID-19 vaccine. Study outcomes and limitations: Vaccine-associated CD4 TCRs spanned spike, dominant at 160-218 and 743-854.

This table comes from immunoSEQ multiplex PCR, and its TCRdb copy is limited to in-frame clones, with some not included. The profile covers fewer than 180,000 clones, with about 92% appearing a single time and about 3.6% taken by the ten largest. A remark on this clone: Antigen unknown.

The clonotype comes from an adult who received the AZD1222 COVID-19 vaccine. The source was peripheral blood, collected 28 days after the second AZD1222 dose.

The chain's CDR3 is CASSISEVTDTQYF. Written as DNA, the CDR3 is TGTGCCAGTAGTATATCGGAGGTTACAGATACGCAGTATTTT. This chain joins TRBV19 and TRBJ2-3; a weak D match, TRBD2 (5 bases). This CDR3 is 14 amino acids long. V was shortened by 2 bases and J by 3 bases, with 9 bases between the two germline ends. Germline V gene lookup returns CDR1 LNHDA and CDR2 SQIVND (reference sequence).